Listed here is a single T cell receptor beta chain. Its cognate antigen is unknown. Other DNA sequences in this specimen translate into the identical CDR3. Data came from immunoSEQ multiplex PCR; TCRdb stores just in-frame clones and leaves some out. The repertoire holds 2 million to 2.5 million clones, with 93% as singletons. It was CD45RO-negative cells, positively selected for CCR7, that made up naive CD8 cells, with terminally differentiated effector memory CD45RA+ cells excluded. Those who donated were healthy HIV-negative adults, with no recent acute infections or vaccinations reported. The sample belongs to a study of shared clonotypes between healthy human individuals. Study in general: Per donor, CD8 memory used one plate, CD8 naive used two, CD4 memory used three and CD4 naive used three.

This CDR3 is 14 amino acids long. Germline V gene sequence: CDR1 MNHEY, CDR2 SMNVEV (reference sequence). The V gene lost 5 bases and the J gene lost 8 bases, with 18 bases spanning the gap. Whole-study findings and limits: A few donors showed sharing of approximately 5% of naive CD4 clonotypes. Non-shared clonotypes had lower generation probabilities than clonotypes shared by all four sorted-subset donors.

The receptor's source is a man younger than 30 in good health. Some clones in this sample may be carry-over from other donors' samples. The J gene is TRBJ1-2, the V gene TRBV27; D is perhaps TRBD1 (6 bases). Sequencing was performed on naive CD8+ T cells from PBMCs. CDR3 in amino acids: CASSPLGGGNGYTF. In nucleotides, the CDR3 is TGTGCCAGCAGTCCCCTGGGGGGGGGCAACGGCTACACCTTC.